This record looks at one T cell receptor beta chain sequence and its context. The sample comes from a study of blood T cell repertoires in COVID-19. The data were produced by immunoSEQ multiplex PCR, yet TCRdb's version contains in-frame clones alone and is incomplete. Of 150,000 to 200,000 clones in the sample, roughly four fifths were seen once. The CDR3 runs to 14 residues. The junction had 7 bases not matched to a gene; V was cut back by 5 bases and J by 3 bases. Germline V CDR1 and CDR2: MNHNY, SVGAGI (reference sequence). The receptor comes from a woman at least 80 years old with COVID-19, enrolled during active disease. The genes are TRBV6-6 and TRBJ2-7; 7 bases are shared with TRBD2. Sequenced material: peripheral blood. CDR3 residues: CASSGEGGSYEQYF. CDR3 in DNA: TGTGCCAGCAGTGGAGAGGGAGGGAGCTACGAGCAGTACTTC.